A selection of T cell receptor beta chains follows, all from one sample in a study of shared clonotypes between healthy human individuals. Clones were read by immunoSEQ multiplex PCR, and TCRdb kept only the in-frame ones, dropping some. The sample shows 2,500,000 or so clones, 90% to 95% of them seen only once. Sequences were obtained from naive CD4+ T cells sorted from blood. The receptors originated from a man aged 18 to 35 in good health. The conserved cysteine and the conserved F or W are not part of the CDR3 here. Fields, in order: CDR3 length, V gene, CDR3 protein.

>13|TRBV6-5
ASSPETGDFYGYT
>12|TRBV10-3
ATMNPGLFDEQY
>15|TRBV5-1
ASSGGQVDELNYGYT
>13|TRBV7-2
ASSRGTISQETQY
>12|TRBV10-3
ATSAGAGNTEAF
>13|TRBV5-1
ASSLEGTGVFGYT
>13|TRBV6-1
ASSGAWTENTEAF
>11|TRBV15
ATSRDPVYEQY
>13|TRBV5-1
ASSFEGSYNSPLH
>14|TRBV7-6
ASSLGPISGANVLT
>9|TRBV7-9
ASSSGEPQH
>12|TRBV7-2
ASRKGGIGEKLF
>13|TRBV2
ASSPMGLALGEQF
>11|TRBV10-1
ASSENRVTEAF
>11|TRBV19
ASSTGGAQPQH
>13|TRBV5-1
ASSLGQGADTEAF
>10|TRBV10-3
ASSLGGNGYT
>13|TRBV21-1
ASSTAPGQGYTQY
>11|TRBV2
ASRMREPGEQY
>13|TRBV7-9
ASSLGGSGANVLT
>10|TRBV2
ASSEAGPRAF
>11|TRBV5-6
ASSFRGAREQF